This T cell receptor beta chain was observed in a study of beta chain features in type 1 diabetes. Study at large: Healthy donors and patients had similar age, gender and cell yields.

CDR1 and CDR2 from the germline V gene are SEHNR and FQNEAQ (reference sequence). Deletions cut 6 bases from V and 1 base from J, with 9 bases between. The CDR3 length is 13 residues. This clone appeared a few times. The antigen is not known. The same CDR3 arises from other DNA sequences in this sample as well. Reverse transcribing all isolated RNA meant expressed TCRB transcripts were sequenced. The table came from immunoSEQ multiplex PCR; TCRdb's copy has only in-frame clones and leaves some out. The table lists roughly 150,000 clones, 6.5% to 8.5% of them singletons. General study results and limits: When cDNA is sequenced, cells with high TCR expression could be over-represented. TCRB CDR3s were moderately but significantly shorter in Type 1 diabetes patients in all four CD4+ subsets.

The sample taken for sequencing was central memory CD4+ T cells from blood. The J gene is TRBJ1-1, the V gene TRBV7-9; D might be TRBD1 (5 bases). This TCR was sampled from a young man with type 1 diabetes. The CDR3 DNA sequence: TGTGCCAGCAGTTCGCAGGGGAACACTGAAGCTTTCTTT. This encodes CASSSQGNTEAFF.